The 9 T cell receptor beta chains below all came from one sample that was sequenced in a study of human T cells and chemical hapten exposure (dated by TCRdb to the early 2020s). The intended sense of this specimen's time point label: pre-sensitization, week 0. The treatment or condition label here, explained by the study, means: therapeutic diphenylcyclopropenone sensitization with weekly scalp DPC. Preparation of the library involved RACE. TCRdb shows the sequencer as NextSeq 500. TCRdb itself trimmed the public reads at Q25 with fastp, ran MiXCR and retained productive beta chains. All rows with the same CDR3 protein become a single entry with the most common DNA and genes. This sample lists about 98,000 distinct CDR3 sequences; approximately 11% were detected once. The top ten hold approximately 3.1% of the sample. The sample consisted of whole blood, taken in connection with sensitization to the hapten diphenylcyclopropenone (DPC). These receptors originate from a woman aged 55 to 70 with alopecia areata. Some clones in this sample may be carry-over from other donors' samples.

This clonotype came up a few times. V is TRBV30 and J is TRBJ1-4; possibly TRBD1 for D (5 bases). This CDR3 contains 13 residues. Trimming removed 5 bases from V and 4 bases from J, with 11 bases in between. Looked up from germline, CDR1 is GTSNPN and CDR2 is SVGIG (reference sequence). As DNA, the CDR3 is TGTGCCTGGGACCAGGGTAATAATGAAAAACTGTTTTTT. It specifies CAWDQGNNEKLFF.

This clonotype was detected many times. The chain uses TRBV7-9 and TRBJ2-3; 10 bases align to TRBD1. Losses at the gene ends were 0 bases for V and 6 bases for J; bases not matched to a gene: 6. Germline-derived CDR1 and CDR2 are SEHNR and FQNEAQ (reference sequence). This CDR3 has 16 amino acids. DNA of the CDR3: TGTGCCAGCAGCTTAGCGAGGACAGGGGGTGTGGATACGCAGTATTTT. Translated, it gives CASSLARTGGVDTQYF. Combining the CDR3 with reference TRBV7-9 and TRBJ2-3 gives the whole variable domain DTGVSQNPRHKITKRGQNVTFRCDPISEHNRLYWYRQTLGQGPEFLTYFQNEAQLEKSRLLSDRFSAERPKGSFSTLEIQRTEQGDSAMYLCASSLARTGGVDTQYFGPGTRLTVL.

Ten or more counts support this clonotype. The CDR3 sequence: CSVEFRPGLAGEQFF. The CDR3, as DNA: TGCAGCGTTGAATTTAGGCCGGGACTAGCGGGGGAGCAGTTCTTC. The rearrangement links TRBV29-1 to TRBJ2-1, with TRBD2 matching over 13 bases. The CDR3 runs to 15 residues. V lost 2 bases, J lost 10 bases, and 8 bases stayed unmatched. The germline CDR1 and CDR2 sequences are SQVTM and ANQGSEA.

The chain joins TRBV20-1 to TRBJ1-1, with D perhaps matching TRBD1 (6 bases). Trimming removed 4 bases from V and 4 bases from J, with 16 bases in between. This CDR3 comprises 14 residues. Germline assignment: CDR1 DFQATT and CDR2 SNEGSKA (reference sequence). Here the CDR3 reads CSATGPQGFTEAFF. The DNA of the CDR3 is TGCAGTGCTACTGGGCCTCAGGGGTTCACTGAAGCTTTCTTT.

This clonotype was picked up a small number of times. CDR3 loop: CASTPQGPNQPQHF. CDR3 coding DNA: TGTGCCAGCACCCCACAGGGGCCCAATCAGCCCCAGCATTTT. The gene calls are TRBV12-3 or TRBV12-4 and TRBJ1-5, with 7 bases fitting TRBD1. The CDR3 is 14 residues long. Unmatched junction bases numbered 6, after V lost 7 bases and J lost 3 bases.

This clonotype came up a few times. The chain's CDR3 is CSAVLAGGLVETQYF. In nucleotides, the CDR3 is TGCAGTGCTGTACTAGCGGGGGGGCTCGTAGAGACCCAGTACTTC. This sequence joins TRBV20-1 and TRBJ2-5, with 13 bases matching TRBD2. Trimming took 5 bases from V and 4 from J; bases not matched to a gene: 7. CDR3 length: 15 amino acids. From germline, CDR1 is DFQATT and CDR2 SNEGSKA (reference sequence).

This clonotype appeared many times. This rearrangement joins TRBV3-1 to TRBJ2-3; 11 bases line up with TRBD2. V dropped 3 bases and J dropped 4; count of bases not matched to a gene: 9. CDR1 LGHDT and CDR2 YNNKEL come from the germline V gene (reference sequence). The CDR3 has 17 amino acids. CDR3 loop: CASSHYHGTSGSDTQYF. The CDR3 DNA follows: TGTGCCAGCAGCCACTACCACGGGACTAGCGGTTCAGATACGCAGTATTTT.

This clonotype was counted ten times or more. The chain is built from TRBV29-1 and TRBJ2-7; D could derive from TRBD1 or TRBD2 (5 bases each). V dropped 0 bases and J dropped 9 bases, with 15 bases sitting between them. The V gene's germline CDR1 is SQVTM and CDR2 ANQGSEA. CDR3 length equals 13 residues. CDR3 in DNA: TGCAGCGTTGAAGACAGGGTGGTCGAGGGGCAGTACTTC. Translation: CSVEDRVVEGQYF.

This clonotype appeared a few times. This chain connects TRBV20-1 to TRBJ2-7; 11 bases agree with TRBD2. This CDR3 region has 16 residues. Trimming took 0 bases from V and 3 from J; bases not matched to a gene: 7. The germline CDR1 and CDR2 sequences are DFQATT and SNEGSKA (reference sequence). The CDR3 protein is CSARDSYGTSGYEQYF. CDR3 DNA: TGCAGTGCTAGAGACAGCTACGGGACTAGCGGCTACGAGCAGTACTTC.